This entry features one TCR beta chain sequence. The sample belongs to a study of blood T cell repertoires in COVID-19. In the study overall: Some COVID-19 samples were acute and others convalescent; all came from the United States, Italy and Spain. T cells, B-cell-depleted T cells, or PBMCs provided the cDNA or gDNA that served as material.

This CDR3 comprises 15 residues. Trimming cost V 4 bases and J 9 bases; bases outside gene matches: 13. Per the germline V gene, CDR1 is LNHDA and CDR2 is SQIVND (reference sequence). Original handling: From reference gene primer amplification, estimates of nucleated cell counts were derived. Measured with immunoSEQ multiplex PCR; TCRdb has only the in-frame clones, and not every one. The DNA gave D and trimming, while V, J and clone size come from that table. The sample has about 150,000 clones, approximately 92% seen once; the top ten hold approximately 15%. This clonotype was sampled from a woman aged 40 to 50 with acute or convalescent COVID-19. The chain is built from TRBV19 and TRBJ2-5; the match to TRBD2 covers 8 bases. Input material: peripheral blood. In DNA form, the CDR3 reads TGTGCCAGTAGTAATAGCCCGGGAGGGCTCGTGGCCCAGTACTTC. Amino acid sequence: CASSNSPGGLVAQYF.